These 21 T cell receptor beta chains originate from one sample sequenced in a study of cytomegalovirus exposure and HLA in healthy donors. Generated by immunoSEQ multiplex PCR, the TCRdb table keeps only in-frame clones and is missing some. The table records roughly 50,000 clones, 90% of them present only once. The sample was PBMCs. These receptors all stem from a man aged 18 to 30 in good health and CMV-seronegative.

V gene TRBV29-1 combines with J gene TRBJ2-7, with 13 positions matching TRBD2. From germline, CDR1 is SQVTM and CDR2 ANQGSEA. The CDR3 length is 15 residues. V was clipped by 1 base and J by 2 bases; unmatched bases: 2. CDR3 DNA: TGCAGCGTTGAAGGGACTAGCGGGGGAGCCTACGAGCAGTACTTC. This codes for CSVEGTSGGAYEQYF.

This chain uses TRBV28 with TRBJ1-2; 8 nucleotides line up with TRBD1. Germline loops: CDR1 MDHEN, CDR2 SYDVKM. V dropped 7 bases and J dropped 12; count of bases not matched to a gene: 7. The CDR3 runs 11 residues. The CDR3 region has the DNA TGTGCCAGCACTTCGGACAGGGAGCACACCTTC. Translating it yields CASTSDREHTF.

The chain is built from TRBV7-9 and TRBJ2-5; TRBD1 is a possible D gene (5 bases). The CDR3 runs to 13 residues. The germline V and J ends were trimmed by 5 bases and 6 bases, with 13 bases remaining between them. Germline-derived CDR1 and CDR2 are SEHNR and FQNEAQ (reference sequence). CDR3 amino acids: CASSAGSSKTQYF. The CDR3 DNA follows: TGTGCCAGCAGCGCAGGGTCCTCGAAGACCCAGTACTTC.

The chain links TRBV5-6 to TRBJ2-1; a possible D gene is TRBD2 (6 bases). The CDR3 is 16 residues long. Germline CDR1 SGHDT, CDR2 YYEEEE. V shed 0 bases and J shed 1 base, with 11 bases lying between them. CDR3 coding DNA: TGTGCCAGCAGCTTGGCCGGGACTCTATCCTACAATGAGCAGTTCTTC. Translated: CASSLAGTLSYNEQFF.

V is TRBV27 and J is TRBJ1-4, with a possible D match to TRBD1 (6 bases). Trimming cost V 5 bases and J 6 bases, with 13 bases left between them. CDR3 length: 14 residues. Germline assignment: CDR1 MNHEY and CDR2 SMNVEV (reference sequence). CDR3 sequence reads: CASSPIGQYEKLFF. CDR3 DNA sequence: TGTGCCAGCAGTCCAATTGGACAGTATGAAAAACTGTTTTTT.

This chain connects TRBV6-5 to TRBJ1-4; tentative D call: TRBD1 (5 bases). The CDR3 covers 14 residues. Trimming left V 6 bases short and J 7 bases short, with 15 bases between. From germline, CDR1 is MNHEY and CDR2 SVGAGI. The CDR3 sequence: CASRARQGGEKLFF. The CDR3 bases are TGTGCCAGCAGGGCCCGGCAGGGAGGTGAAAAACTGTTTTTT.

The V call is TRBV11-3, the J call TRBJ2-2, with a weak D call TRBD2 (5 bases). Germline lookup yields CDR1 SGHNT and CDR2 YENEEA. V lost 3 bases to trimming and J lost 6 bases, with 5 bases between them. This CDR3 has 12 amino acids. DNA of the CDR3: TGTGCCAGCAGCTTTAGCGCCGGGGAGCTGTTTTTT. The encoded protein is CASSFSAGELFF. The whole variable domain, filled in from reference TRBV11-3 and TRBJ2-2, reads EAGVVQSPRYKIIEKKQPVAFWCNPISGHNTLYWYLQNLGQGPELLIRYENEEAVDDSQLPKDRFSAERLKGVDSTLKIQPAELGDSAVYLCASSFSAGELFFGEGSRLTVL.

This chain links TRBV5-1 with TRBJ1-2; no clear D gene. V gave up 3 bases and J gave up 4 bases, with 16 bases separating them. Per germline, CDR1 SGHRS and CDR2 YFSETQ. This CDR3 is 15 amino acids long. The CDR3 protein is CASSSNSGNFYGYTF. In DNA, the CDR3 is TGCGCCAGCAGCTCTAACTCGGGGAATTTCTATGGCTACACCTTC.

The chain links TRBV9 to TRBJ2-3; TRBD2 agrees at 11 bases. The CDR3 is 17 residues long. The germline CDR1 and CDR2 sequences are SGDLS and YYNGEE. J gave up 0 bases and V 0 bases, and 3 bases lay outside the gene matches. CDR3 protein: CASSVGWTSGSTDTQYF. The DNA of the CDR3 is TGTGCCAGCAGCGTAGGATGGACTAGCGGGAGCACAGATACGCAGTATTTT.

This chain links TRBV28 with TRBJ2-5; D is possibly TRBD2 (5 bases). The CDR3 covers 16 residues. Per the germline V gene, CDR1 is MDHEN and CDR2 is SYDVKM. Between the trimmed V and J ends, which lost 5 bases and 5 bases, there was a span of 21 bases. The CDR3 sequence is CASSPRGSPLGETQYF. In DNA, the CDR3 is TGTGCCAGCAGTCCCCGGGGTAGCCCTCTCGGGGAGACCCAGTACTTC.

The V and J genes are TRBV6-5 and TRBJ2-1, with D maybe TRBD2 (6 bases). Trimming removed 5 bases at V and 5 bases at J, with 13 bases between. The CDR3 loop spans 14 amino acids. The germline CDR1 and CDR2 sequences are MNHEY and SVGAGI. This chain's CDR3 is CASSAGTPDNEQFF. DNA for the CDR3: TGTGCCAGCAGTGCCGGGACTCCAGACAATGAGCAGTTCTTC.

The chain's CDR3 is CASSGSYNQPQHF. Written as DNA, the CDR3 is TGTGCCAGCAGCGGGAGTTATAATCAGCCCCAGCATTTT. The chain carries TRBV6-1 and TRBJ1-5; D not certain. CDR1 and CDR2 (germline): MNHNS, SASEGT. Trimming shortened V by 6 bases and J by 4 bases, and 10 bases separated the two germline ends. This CDR3 comprises 13 residues.

The chain is built from TRBV5-4 and TRBJ2-7, with TRBD1 matching over 8 bases. The germline CDR1 and CDR2 sequences are SGHNT and YYREEE (reference sequence). V shed 5 bases and J 5 bases; nucleotides not matched to a gene: 6. The CDR3 covers 13 residues. The CDR3 region has the DNA TGTGCCAGCAGGGACAGGGTCGCCAACGAGCAGTACTTC. Translating gives CASRDRVANEQYF.

The sample holds one count of this clone. The V and J genes are TRBV27 and TRBJ2-2, with D tentatively TRBD2 (5 bases). CDR3 length: 14 amino acids. V lost 5 bases and J 1 base, leaving 8 bases between the germline ends. Germline assignment: CDR1 MNHEY and CDR2 SMNVEV (reference sequence). This chain's CDR3 is CASSPRGNTGELFF. CDR3 nucleotides: TGTGCCAGCAGTCCCCGGGGGAACACCGGGGAGCTGTTTTTT.

The gene calls are TRBV5-1 and TRBJ2-2; a weak D match, TRBD2 (7 bases). Germline values: CDR1 SGHRS, CDR2 YFSETQ. V was clipped by 0 bases and J by 1 base, with 13 bases between them. The CDR3 runs 17 residues. CDR3 nucleotide sequence: TGCGCCAGCAGCTTGGGCGGGGGCGTATGGAACACCGGGGAGCTGTTTTTT. Its protein product is CASSLGGGVWNTGELFF.

The chain combines TRBV7-2 with TRBJ1-3; TRBD1 matches 10 bases. The J segment lost 2 bases and the V segment lost 6 bases, leaving 7 bases of the junction unmatched. Per the germline V gene, CDR1 is SGHTA and CDR2 is FQGNSA. CDR3 length equals 16 residues. The DNA for the CDR3 is TGTGCCAGCAGTCGGCTAGGACAGGGGGCTGGAAACACCATATATTTT. It yields the protein CASSRLGQGAGNTIYF.

The chain links TRBV6-6 to TRBJ2-3; D not certain. V lost 3 bases, J lost 0 bases, and 7 bases lay in between. The CDR3 length is 14 residues. Germline CDR1 and CDR2: MNHNY and SVGAGI (reference sequence). The CDR3 sequence is CASSYESSTDTQYF. The CDR3 nucleotides are TGTGCCAGCAGTTATGAGTCTAGCACAGATACGCAGTATTTT.

The rearrangement uses TRBV9 and TRBJ2-2; the match to TRBD2 covers 9 bases. The germline CDR1 and CDR2 sequences are SGDLS and YYNGEE. The CDR3 sequence is 16 residues long. V gave up 0 bases and J gave up 5 bases; unmatched junction bases: 5. CDR3 amino acids: CASSVARTSATGELFF. CDR3 DNA sequence: TGTGCCAGCAGCGTAGCTCGGACTAGCGCGACCGGGGAGCTGTTTTTT.

The CDR3: CASSLGLAGGYNEQFF. In nucleotides, the CDR3 is TGTGCCAGCAGCTTGGGGCTAGCGGGAGGGTACAATGAGCAGTTCTTC. V usage is TRBV5-4 and J usage is TRBJ2-1, with 12 bases fitting TRBD2. This CDR3 comprises 16 residues. The J segment lost 4 bases and the V segment lost 0 bases, leaving 2 bases of the junction unmatched. CDR1 SGHNT and CDR2 YYREEE come from the germline V gene (reference sequence).

The chain combines TRBV5-6 with TRBJ2-5; 12 nucleotides match TRBD2. V gave up 0 bases and J gave up 5 bases; unmatched junction bases: 11. The CDR3 is 18 residues long. CDR1 is SGHDT, CDR2 YYEEEE, per germline. The CDR3 reads CASSLGVFTSGRWETQYF. The CDR3 bases are TGTGCCAGCAGCTTGGGGGTATTTACTAGCGGGAGGTGGGAGACCCAGTACTTC.

V and J are TRBV5-1 and TRBJ1-1, with 7 bases matching TRBD1. With 4 bases clipped from V and 6 bases from J, the junction kept 9 bases outside the gene matches. Germline lookup yields CDR1 SGHRS and CDR2 YFSETQ. The CDR3 covers 14 residues. CDR3 bases: TGCGCCAGCAGCGGACTCCAGGGGGAAGCTGAAGCTTTCTTT. Translating gives CASSGLQGEAEAFF. Full variable domain (rest looked up from reference TRBV5-1 and TRBJ1-1): KAGVTQTPRYLIKTRGQQVTLSCSPISGHRSVSWYQQTPGQGLQFLFEYFSETQRNKGNFPGRFSGRQFSNSRSEMNVSTLELGDSALYLCASSGLQGEAEAFFGQGTRLTVV.